This TCR beta chain stems from a study of shared clonotypes between healthy human individuals. The study, taken as a whole, reports: The four-donor shared clonotypes exceeded non-shared clonotypes in generation probability, with non-shared ones scoring lower. A handful of donors held about 5% of naive CD4 clonotypes in common.

Per germline, CDR1 SGHRS and CDR2 YFSETQ. Trimming removed 4 bases from V and 0 bases from J; junction bases left unmatched: 7. This CDR3 is built from 15 residues. A remark on this clone: Antigen: not known.

The study ran the assay at deep level. The data were produced by immunoSEQ multiplex PCR, yet TCRdb's version contains in-frame clones alone and is incomplete. The sample comprises about 1.1 million clones, roughly 80% of which are singletons, and 0.7% to 0.95% rests with the top ten. The sequence derives from a man aged 18 to 35 in good health. Some clones in this sample may be carry-over from other donors' samples. What was sequenced was memory CD4+ T cells from PBMCs. Subset denoted: CD45RA-negative fraction. The rearrangement joins TRBV5-1 to TRBJ2-7; 7 nucleotides align to TRBD1. CDR3 region: CASSETGLRSYEQYF. CDR3 nucleotide sequence: TGCGCCAGCAGCGAGACAGGGCTACGCTCCTACGAGCAGTACTTC.